The 11 T cell receptor beta chains reported below all come from one sample, sequenced in a study of T cell repertoires in cytomegalovirus infection. No antigen is known for these receptors. Each CDR3 protein gets one entry after TCRdb re-called the reads with MiXCR. The sample shows roughly 800,000 distinct CDR3 sequences, about 28% of them seen only once. Sequencing used cultured CD8+ T cells from PBMCs, obtained from culture after CMV antigen stimulation. The source is a human donor in good health (CMV status not recorded). Some clones in this sample may be carry-over from other donors' samples.

In DNA form, the CDR3 reads TGTGCCAGCAGTTGGGAAAGGGTTGTCACTGAAGCTTTCTTT. Translating it yields CASSWERVVTEAFF. The chain carries TRBV6-6 and TRBJ1-1, with D uncertain. CDR3 length equals 14 residues. V was trimmed by 4 bases and J by 4 bases, leaving 13 bases between them. The germline V gene has CDR1 MNHNY and CDR2 SVGAGI (reference sequence).

The V call is TRBV5-1, the J call TRBJ1-2; possible D gene TRBD1, 5 bases. The CDR3 runs to 15 residues. With 1 base removed from V and 4 bases from J, the gap between germline ends came to 14 bases. The V gene's germline CDR1 is SGHRS and CDR2 YFSETQ. CDR3 residues: CASSLMTGGGYGYTF. The CDR3 coding sequence is TGCGCCAGCAGCTTGATGACCGGGGGAGGCTATGGCTACACCTTC.

This clonotype has just a few counts. This rearrangement joins TRBV7-2 to TRBJ2-1, with 8 bases aligning to TRBD2. CDR3 length: 16 residues. The germline V gene encodes CDR1 SGHTA and CDR2 FQGNSA. V gave up 2 bases and J gave up 1 base; unmatched junction bases: 4. CDR3 loop: CASSLPGGPSYNEQFF. The CDR3 DNA follows: TGTGCCAGCAGCTTACCGGGGGGGCCTTCCTACAATGAGCAGTTCTTC.

This clonotype came up a few times. This sequence joins TRBV7-6 and TRBJ2-4, with D perhaps TRBD1 or TRBD2 (5 bases each). In germline, CDR1 is SGHVS, CDR2 FNYEAQ. Trimming cost V 3 bases and J 5 bases, with 11 bases left between them. The CDR3 consists of 14 residues. Here the CDR3 reads CASSFGDGQNIQYF. The CDR3 region has the DNA TGTGCCAGCAGCTTCGGGGACGGTCAAAACATTCAGTACTTC.

The chain joins TRBV7-9 to TRBJ2-2; 11 nucleotides agree with TRBD1. With V trimmed by 4 bases and J by 6 bases, 4 bases remained unmatched. Looked up from germline, CDR1 is SEHNR and CDR2 is FQNEAQ (reference sequence). The CDR3 has 15 residues. In nucleotides, the CDR3 is TGTGCCAGCAGCTCCCCGGGACAGGGGGCCGGGGAGCTGTTTTTT. This sequence encodes CASSSPGQGAGELFF.

This clonotype was picked up a small number of times. The V and J genes are TRBV6-5 and TRBJ2-1; 7 nucleotides align to TRBD1. Germline assignment: CDR1 MNHEY and CDR2 SVGAGI. The V segment lost 0 bases and the J segment 4 bases; nucleotides outside the gene matches: 6. The CDR3 length is 16 residues. The CDR3 DNA reads as TGTGCCAGCAGTTACTCACTCAGGGGGACATACAATGAGCAGTTCTTC. It encodes CASSYSLRGTYNEQFF.

This chain joins TRBV20-1 and TRBJ1-6; no definite D call. Germline V gene sequence: CDR1 DFQATT, CDR2 SNEGSKA (reference sequence). With 2 bases removed from V and 4 bases from J, the gap between germline ends came to 9 bases. The CDR3 has 14 amino acids. The DNA of the CDR3 is TGCAGTGCTAGAAATGTTGCTTATAATTCACCCCTCCACTTT. It codes for CSARNVAYNSPLHF.

This clonotype was found a few times. A much larger clone lies one base from this, so it may be a read error. J is TRBJ2-3 and V is TRBV9; no reliable D call. V was pared by 0 bases and J by 5 bases, with 4 bases between. The germline V gene has CDR1 SGDLS and CDR2 YYNGEE. The CDR3 covers 12 residues. CDR3 loop: CASSVDGDTQYF. The CDR3 nucleotides are TGTGCCAGCAGCGTAGATGGAGATACGCAGTATTTT. Full variable domain (rest looked up from reference TRBV9 and TRBJ2-3): DSGVTQTPKHLITATGQRVTLRCSPRSGDLSVYWYQQSLDQGLQFLIQYYNGEERAKGNILERFSAQQFPDLHSELNLSSLELGDSALYFCASSVDGDTQYFGPGTRLTVL.

In this sample, this clonotype turned up many times. The rearrangement uses TRBV7-8 and TRBJ2-1; D unresolved. The CDR3 extends over 14 amino acids. The V and J ends lost 5 bases and 0 bases respectively, with 8 bases between them. Germline CDR1 is SGHVS and CDR2 is FQNEAQ. The CDR3 DNA reads as TGTGCCAGCAGCCTGAGAACCTCCTACAATGAGCAGTTCTTC. It yields the protein CASSLRTSYNEQFF.

This clonotype has more than one count but fewer than ten. An end of the junction differs from the germline gene, which may be a read error. The genes are TRBV4-2 and TRBJ2-1, with D perhaps TRBD1 (5 bases). The CDR3 spans 14 residues. Germline V gene lookup returns CDR1 LGHNA and CDR2 YNFKEQ. The chain's CDR3 is CASTQEISRDEQFF. The CDR3, as DNA: TGTGCCAGCACCCAAGAGATTAGCAGGGATGAGCAGTTCTTC.

A note on this clonotype: One end of the junction fails to match germline, which may point to a read error. The chain recombines TRBV5-6 with TRBJ1-5, with 10 positions matching TRBD1. Germline values: CDR1 SGHDT, CDR2 YYEEEE. The CDR3 loop spans 14 amino acids. This CDR3 is CASSGGTGDPNVLF. CDR3 nucleotides: TGTGCCAGCAGCGGGGGGACAGGGGACCCTAATGTGCTTTTT.